The 15 T cell receptor beta chains presented below share a single source sample, sequenced in a study of shared clonotypes between healthy human individuals. The data were produced by immunoSEQ multiplex PCR, yet TCRdb's version contains in-frame clones alone and is incomplete. The profile shows 950,000 to 1,100,000 clones, about 80% of them singletons. Material: memory CD4+ T cells sorted from blood. Sample subset: CD45RA-negative fraction. The origin of the receptors is a man aged 18 to 30 in good health.

The V gene is TRBV27, the J gene TRBJ2-7; TRBD2 agrees at 7 bases. The length of the CDR3 is 12 residues. V lost 3 bases to trimming and J lost 6 bases; unmatched junction nucleotides: 2. The V gene's germline CDR1 is MNHEY and CDR2 SMNVEV (reference sequence). CDR3 residues: CASSFGLGEQYF. In DNA, the CDR3 is TGTGCCAGCAGTTTTGGACTAGGCGAGCAGTACTTC.

Remarks on this clone: A far larger clone is one base from this, pointing to a likely read error. The rearrangement joins TRBV12-5 to TRBJ1-1; D is uncertain. The CDR3 extends over 15 amino acids. The germline V gene encodes CDR1 LGHNT and CDR2 FRNRAP. Trimming left V 0 bases short and J 1 base short, with 9 bases between. CDR3 protein: CASGLVLAGNTEAFF. The DNA for the CDR3 is TGTGCTAGTGGTTTGGTACTGGCAGGGAACACTGAAGCTTTCTTT. The variable domain in full, with the rest retrieved from reference TRBV12-5 and TRBJ1-1, is DARVTQTPRHKVTEMGQEVTMRCQPILGHNTVFWYRQTMMQGLELLAYFRNRAPLDDSGMPKDRFSAEMPDATLATLKIQPSEPRDSAVYFCASGLVLAGNTEAFFGQGTRLTVV.

The chain recombines TRBV7-2 with TRBJ1-1; D gene ambiguous. This CDR3 contains 15 residues. The V gene's germline CDR1 is SGHTA and CDR2 FQGNSA. Trimming took 0 bases from V and 0 from J, leaving 8 bases between them. The CDR3 region has the DNA TGTGCCAGCAGCTTAGCGGCCAGACTGAACACTGAAGCTTTCTTT. This codes for CASSLAARLNTEAFF.

V usage is TRBV6-5 and J usage is TRBJ2-7; D uncertain. The CDR3 is 15 residues long. The germline V and J ends were trimmed by 0 bases and 2 bases, with 11 bases remaining between them. CDR1 MNHEY and CDR2 SVGAGI come from the germline V gene. The CDR3 DNA sequence: TGTGCCAGCAGTTACTCTAATTCAGCAGCCTACGAGCAGTACTTC. Amino acid sequence: CASSYSNSAAYEQYF.

This clone has at least ten counts. V and J are TRBV18 and TRBJ1-1; a possible D gene is TRBD1 (5 bases). The CDR3 is 13 residues long. Germline assignment: CDR1 KGHSH and CDR2 LQKENI. Between the trimmed V and J ends, which lost 2 bases and 5 bases, there was a span of 9 bases. The CDR3 DNA reads TGTGCCAGCTCACCAGCGGGGGGAACTGAAGCTTTCTTT. It is translated as CASSPAGGTEAFF. Together with reference TRBV18 and TRBJ1-1, the CDR3 gives the full variable domain: NAGVMQNPRHLVRRRGQEARLRCSPMKGHSHVYWYRQLPEEGLKFMVYLQKENIIDESGMPKERFSAEFPKEGPSILRIQQVVRGDSAAYFCASSPAGGTEAFFGQGTRLTVV.

The chain combines TRBV18 with TRBJ1-2; D possibly corresponds to TRBD1 (6 bases). The CDR3 totals 14 residues. CDR1 and CDR2 from the germline V gene are KGHSH and LQKENI. Trimming took 3 bases from V and 4 from J, leaving 12 bases between them. The CDR3 is CASSPADRLYGYTF. The CDR3 DNA follows: TGTGCCAGCTCACCCGCGGACAGACTCTATGGCTACACCTTC.

This chain uses TRBV7-2 with TRBJ2-7, with D perhaps TRBD2 (5 bases). The CDR3 has 15 residues. V was trimmed by 5 bases and J by 5 bases, leaving 19 bases between them. The germline V gene has CDR1 SGHTA and CDR2 FQGNSA. The CDR3 spells CASSPLVLVTHEQYF. The CDR3 nucleotides are TGTGCCAGCAGCCCCCTCGTACTAGTTACCCACGAGCAGTACTTC.

This rearrangement joins TRBV7-2 to TRBJ2-5; TRBD2 matches at 7 bases. CDR3 length: 14 amino acids. J gave up 3 bases and V 6 bases, and 7 bases lay outside the gene matches. Germline assignment: CDR1 SGHTA and CDR2 FQGNSA. The DNA for the CDR3 is TGTGCCAGCAGGCGAACAGCGGGAAAAGAGACCCAGTACTTC. Amino acid sequence: CASRRTAGKETQYF.

The chain combines TRBV2 with TRBJ2-3; D not resolved. V lost 6 bases and J 2 bases, leaving 15 bases between the germline ends. Per germline, CDR1 SNHLY and CDR2 FYNNEI. The CDR3 extends over 15 amino acids. CDR3 coding DNA: TGTGCCAGCAGAGTTGAAGGTACCAACACAGATACGCAGTATTTT. This translates into CASRVEGTNTDTQYF. The full variable domain, its missing parts supplied by reference TRBV2 and TRBJ2-3, is EPEVTQTPSHQVTQMGQEVILRCVPISNHLYFYWYRQILGQKVEFLVSFYNNEISEKSEIFDDQFSVERPDGSNFTLKIRSTKLEDSAMYFCASRVEGTNTDTQYFGPGTRLTVL.

This chain connects TRBV28 to TRBJ1-6; no definite D call. Germline V gene lookup returns CDR1 MDHEN and CDR2 SYDVKM. The CDR3 is 14 amino acids. Between the trimmed V and J ends, which lost 6 bases and 4 bases, there was a span of 10 bases. The CDR3 is CASSPGGYNSPLHF. CDR3 nucleotides: TGTGCCAGCAGCCCCGGAGGATATAATTCACCCCTCCACTTT.

V is TRBV5-6 and J is TRBJ2-7; no definite D call. V was trimmed by 2 bases and J by 1 base, leaving 7 bases between them. This CDR3 is built from 13 residues. The germline V gene encodes CDR1 SGHDT and CDR2 YYEEEE. CDR3 region: CASSLRQSYEQYF. The CDR3, as DNA: TGTGCCAGCAGCTTACGTCAGTCCTACGAGCAGTACTTC.

The chain joins TRBV10-3 to TRBJ1-1, with D possibly being TRBD1 (5 bases). The CDR3 has 15 residues. Germline V gives CDR1 ENHRY, CDR2 SYGVKD. Trimming left V 2 bases short and J 1 base short, with 11 bases between. The CDR3 DNA is TGTGCCATCAGTGAGGTTTACAGGAGGAACACTGAAGCTTTCTTT. Translated: CAISEVYRRNTEAFF.

The chain combines TRBV10-3 with TRBJ2-1, with TRBD2 identical over 10 bases. Germline V gene data show CDR1 as ENHRY and CDR2 as SYGVKD. The CDR3 loop spans 17 amino acids. The J segment lost 2 bases and the V segment lost 8 bases, leaving 12 bases of the junction unmatched. In DNA, the CDR3 is TGTGCCATCCGGCTTGAAAGAGCGGGAGGGCCCTACAATGAGCAGTTCTTC. Protein sequence: CAIRLERAGGPYNEQFF.

The chain recombines TRBV27 with TRBJ2-5; tentative D call: TRBD2 (5 bases). V lost 5 bases and J 1 base, leaving 11 bases between the germline ends. The CDR3 runs to 14 residues. Per the germline V gene, CDR1 is MNHEY and CDR2 is SMNVEV (reference sequence). The CDR3 region is CASSRGLGQETQYF. The CDR3 DNA follows: TGTGCCAGCAGTCGAGGACTGGGCCAAGAGACCCAGTACTTC.

The chain couples TRBV7-2 to TRBJ2-7, with 11 bases lining up with TRBD2. The junction had 6 bases not matched to a gene; V was cut back by 1 base and J by 4 bases. The CDR3 contains 16 residues. Germline CDR1 and CDR2: SGHTA and FQGNSA. This CDR3 reads CASSLELAGAKYEQYF. CDR3 sequence (DNA): TGTGCCAGCAGCTTAGAACTAGCGGGAGCAAAGTACGAGCAGTACTTC.